The 23 T cell receptor beta chains reported below all come from one sample, sequenced in a study of graft-versus-host responses after intestinal transplantation. The repertoire was sequenced with immunoSEQ multiplex PCR; TCRdb's copy has only in-frame clones and lacks some. The sample includes tens of thousands of clones, 85% to 95% of them seen just once. The sequencing here drew on PBMCs, taken 750 to 800 days after a first intestinal transplant, on the day of a second. Receptors were obtained from a human patient who received an intestinal transplant, so some T cells may come from the graft donor.

This chain joins TRBV28 and TRBJ2-5, with no clear D. CDR3 length: 13 amino acids. CDR1 and CDR2 from the germline V gene are MDHEN and SYDVKM. V shed 6 bases and J shed 7 bases, with 15 bases lying between them. The CDR3 loop is CASSISDPGTQYF. Written as DNA, the CDR3 is TGTGCCAGCAGCATTTCCGACCCGGGGACCCAGTACTTC.

The chain couples TRBV7-3 to TRBJ2-1, with D unclear. In germline, CDR1 is SGHTA, CDR2 FQGTGA. The CDR3 is 12 residues long. The V end lost 3 bases, the J end lost 13 bases, and 13 bases lay between the germline ends. The chain's CDR3 is CASSLGPGQQFF. CDR3 DNA: TGTGCCAGCAGCTTGGGCCCCGGGCAACAGTTCTTC.

The genes are TRBV5-1 and TRBJ2-1; D is uncertain. The CDR3 spans 16 residues. The germline CDR1 and CDR2 sequences are SGHRS and YFSETQ. The V end lost 0 bases, the J end lost 4 bases, and 14 bases lay between the germline ends. The CDR3 spells CASSLAAASSYNEQFF. For the CDR3, the DNA is TGCGCCAGCAGCTTGGCTGCGGCCAGCTCTTACAATGAGCAGTTCTTC.

This CDR3 reads CASSQVAWGEQYF. The CDR3 DNA follows: TGTGCCAGCAGCCAAGTCGCGTGGGGGGAGCAGTACTTC. The chain carries TRBV14 and TRBJ2-7; D may be TRBD1 or TRBD2 (5 bases each). Germline loops: CDR1 SGHDN, CDR2 FVKESK. This CDR3 is built from 13 residues. Between the trimmed V and J ends, which lost 1 base and 7 bases, there was a span of 11 bases.

The CDR3 DNA reads as TGTGCCAGCAGTTTCTTAGGGATTAGCAATCAGCCCCAGCATTTT. Amino acid sequence: CASSFLGISNQPQHF. The V gene is TRBV27, the J gene TRBJ1-5; D is unclear. The length of the CDR3 is 15 residues. The germline CDR1 and CDR2 sequences are MNHEY and SMNVEV (reference sequence). V shed 3 bases and J shed 0 bases, with 9 bases lying between them.

J is TRBJ2-5 and V is TRBV7-2; 8 bases agree with TRBD1. The trim removed 2 bases at V and 4 bases at J, leaving 9 bases unmatched. CDR1 SGHTA and CDR2 FQGNSA come from the germline V gene. The CDR3 runs to 16 residues. CDR3 coding DNA: TGTGCCAGCAGCTTAATTTTAGGGACAGGAGGAGAGACCCAGTACTTC. Protein product: CASSLILGTGGETQYF.

This chain links TRBV7-9 with TRBJ2-7; D is perhaps TRBD1 (6 bases). The ends were cut back, 5 bases at V and 5 bases at J, with 13 bases in the middle. This CDR3 comprises 13 residues. CDR1 is SEHNR, CDR2 FQNEAQ, per germline (reference sequence). CDR3 in DNA: TGTGCCAGCAGCGCATTCCAGGGGAACGAGCAGTACTTC. Protein sequence: CASSAFQGNEQYF.

The V gene is TRBV2, the J gene TRBJ2-5; D may be TRBD1 or TRBD2 (6 bases each). This CDR3 is built from 16 residues. Germline V lookup: CDR1 SNHLY, CDR2 FYNNEI. V was clipped by 2 bases and J by 0 bases, with 13 bases between them. DNA of the CDR3: TGTGCCAGCAGTGAATCATGGAGGGGGTACCAAGAGACCCAGTACTTC. This translates into CASSESWRGYQETQYF.

This clone occurred once. This chain connects TRBV25-1 to TRBJ1-4; TRBD1 matches 7 bases. With V trimmed by 2 bases and J by 7 bases, 7 bases remained unmatched. CDR1 and CDR2 (germline): MGHDK, SYGVNS. CDR3 length: 15 residues. As DNA, the CDR3 is TGTGCCAGCAGTGAACCGACAGGGCCCTCTGAAAAACTGTTTTTT. This encodes CASSEPTGPSEKLFF.

V is TRBV28 and J is TRBJ1-5; D is possibly TRBD1 (6 bases). Germline lookup yields CDR1 MDHEN and CDR2 SYDVKM. The V gene lost 8 bases and the J gene lost 7 bases, with 15 bases spanning the gap. The CDR3 is 13 amino acids. The CDR3 DNA is TGTGCCAGCCACCGTTGGGGGCCCCAGCCCCAGCATTTT. This translates into CASHRWGPQPQHF.

This chain connects TRBV6-5 to TRBJ1-2, with 9 bases matching TRBD1. The CDR3 contains 14 residues. Germline CDR1 MNHEY, CDR2 SVGAGI. Trimming removed 6 bases from V and 7 bases from J; junction bases left unmatched: 9. The CDR3: CASSLGQGSSGYTF. The CDR3 DNA sequence: TGTGCCAGCAGCCTAGGACAGGGGAGTAGTGGCTACACCTTC.

The chain carries TRBV5-1 and TRBJ2-5, with 13 nucleotides matching TRBD2. This CDR3 spans 15 amino acids. The germline gives CDR1 SGHRS, CDR2 YFSETQ. The V segment lost 0 bases and the J segment 4 bases; nucleotides outside the gene matches: 0. In DNA, the CDR3 is TGCGCCAGCAGCTTGGGGACTAGCGGGGGAGAGACCCAGTACTTC. This codes for CASSLGTSGGETQYF.

The J gene is TRBJ1-6, the V gene TRBV4-1; no definite D call. The CDR3 spans 16 residues. V lost 0 bases and J lost 2, with 8 bases in between. Germline values: CDR1 MGHRA, CDR2 YSYEKL. CDR3 nucleotide sequence: TGCGCCAGCAGCCAAGATGGGCAGCCCTATAATTCACCCCTCCACTTT. Encoded protein: CASSQDGQPYNSPLHF.

This clone was detected once. V is TRBV6-1 and J is TRBJ1-1; D unresolved. This CDR3 has 14 amino acids. V was cut by 9 bases and J by 1 base, with 15 bases left in between. CDR1 MNHNS and CDR2 SASEGT come from the germline V gene. This chain's CDR3 is CASLSYRGNTEAFF. The CDR3 DNA follows: TGTGCCAGTTTAAGCTATCGCGGGAACACTGAAGCTTTCTTT.

The gene calls are TRBV6-5 and TRBJ1-6; D remains ambiguous. Germline-derived CDR1 and CDR2 are MNHEY and SVGAGI. The CDR3 consists of 16 residues. The germline V and J ends were trimmed by 0 bases and 8 bases, with 14 bases remaining between them. This chain's CDR3 is CASSYSFNPGDSPLHF. CDR3 in DNA: TGTGCCAGCAGTTACTCGTTCAACCCCGGGGATTCACCCCTCCACTTT.

This clone showed up just once. The rearrangement uses TRBV6-1 and TRBJ2-2, with 9 bases that match TRBD2. Germline V CDR1 and CDR2: MNHNS, SASEGT. V was pared by 4 bases and J by 6 bases, with 3 bases of the junction left unmatched. The CDR3 runs to 14 residues. The CDR3 DNA is TGTGCCAGCAGTGCCGGGACTAGCTCCGGGGAGCTGTTTTTT. Amino acids: CASSAGTSSGELFF.

V is TRBV19 and J is TRBJ2-1; 12 bases are a match to TRBD2. CDR1 and CDR2 from the germline V gene are LNHDA and SQIVND (reference sequence). CDR3 length equals 15 residues. Trimming at V came to 3 bases and at J to 5 bases, leaving 2 bases not matched to a gene. The DNA for the CDR3 is TGTGCCAGTAGTATGTGGACTAGCGGGAACAATGAGCAGTTCTTC. This gives the protein CASSMWTSGNNEQFF.

The gene calls are TRBV5-1 and TRBJ1-4, with 8 positions matching TRBD1. The CDR3 loop spans 16 amino acids. Germline V gives CDR1 SGHRS, CDR2 YFSETQ. The junction had 3 bases not matched to a gene; V was cut back by 0 bases and J by 2 bases. The CDR3 DNA sequence: TGCGCCAGCAGCTTGGGGACAGGGAGCACTAATGAAAAACTGTTTTTT. Its protein is CASSLGTGSTNEKLFF.

The chain has TRBV4-2 and TRBJ2-7; 11 bases align to TRBD2. Germline loops: CDR1 LGHNA, CDR2 YNFKEQ. V lost 4 bases, J lost 1 base, and 3 bases stayed unmatched. CDR3 length: 15 amino acids. CDR3 sequence (DNA): TGTGCCAGCAGCCCCGGGACTAGCGGTTCCTACGAGCAGTACTTC. Protein: CASSPGTSGSYEQYF.

This clone is a singleton in its sample. The gene calls are TRBV28 and TRBJ2-7, with TRBD1 as a possible D gene (6 bases). CDR1 is MDHEN and CDR2 is SYDVKM in the germline V gene. The CDR3 contains 16 residues. V lost 6 bases, J lost 3 bases, and 21 bases lay in between. The CDR3, as DNA: TGTGCCAGCAGGGGAAACTTAGGACAGTGGGGCTACGAGCAGTACTTC. This gives the protein CASRGNLGQWGYEQYF.

The chain links TRBV5-6 to TRBJ2-7; 10 bases are shared with TRBD2. This CDR3 is built from 15 residues. The V and J ends lost 2 bases and 4 bases, in that order; junction bases with no gene match: 6. CDR1 is SGHDT, CDR2 YYEEEE, per germline. CDR3 bases: TGTGCCAGCAGCTTCAGCGGGAGGGCCCGTTACGAGCAGTACTTC. It codes for CASSFSGRARYEQYF.

The chain couples TRBV27 to TRBJ2-1; TRBD2 matches 15 bases. The V gene end was trimmed by 2 bases and the J gene end by 1 base; junction bases not matched to a gene: 9. The CDR3 is 20 amino acids. Germline CDR1 is MNHEY and CDR2 is SMNVEV (reference sequence). This chain's CDR3 is CASSLLPGLAGGGSYNEQFF. The CDR3 DNA sequence: TGTGCCAGCAGTTTACTGCCCGGACTAGCGGGAGGGGGGTCCTACAATGAGCAGTTCTTC.

The V call is TRBV7-9, the J call TRBJ2-5, with TRBD2 matching over 8 bases. This CDR3 contains 15 residues. The J segment lost 4 bases and the V segment lost 7 bases, leaving 11 bases of the junction unmatched. Germline-derived CDR1 and CDR2 are SEHNR and FQNEAQ (reference sequence). CDR3 nucleotide sequence: TGTGCCAGCAACGGACCCGGGGGGGGAGGAGAGACCCAGTACTTC. Its protein is CASNGPGGGGETQYF.